The 25 T cell receptor beta chains listed next were all sequenced from one sample in a study of T-cell memory formation after mild COVID-19. TCRdb ran MiXCR on the 5' RACE reads and lists one entry per CDR3 protein. The profile covers 250,000 to 400,000 distinct CDR3 sequences, with 13% to 15% appearing a single time and 21% taken by the ten largest. Sequencing was carried out using PBMCs or a T cell subset sorted from them (not recorded which). These receptors came from a man between 18 and 35 years old who had mild COVID-19 (a few samples of this study predate the infection). Cell type and time point are not known.

The chain couples TRBV28 to TRBJ2-3, with 12 bases aligning to TRBD2. This CDR3 has 15 residues. The J segment lost 5 bases and the V segment lost 0 bases, leaving 0 bases of the junction unmatched. The germline CDR1 and CDR2 sequences are MDHEN and SYDVKM. The CDR3 region has the DNA TGTGCCAGCAGTTTATGGACTAGCGGGGGAGATACGCAGTATTTT. Residues: CASSLWTSGGDTQYF.

This chain connects TRBV20-1 to TRBJ2-1; the D is unclear. CDR1 is DFQATT and CDR2 is SNEGSKA in the germline V gene (reference sequence). With 3 bases removed from V and 0 bases from J, the gap between germline ends came to 9 bases. The CDR3 runs to 14 residues. CDR3 loop: CSARGPSSYNEQFF. CDR3 nucleotides: TGCAGTGCTAGGGGCCCAAGCTCCTACAATGAGCAGTTCTTC.

This clonotype was detected a few times. This chain links TRBV5-1 with TRBJ2-5; possible D gene TRBD1, 5 bases. CDR1 is SGHRS, CDR2 YFSETQ, per germline. V was trimmed by 1 base and J by 2 bases, leaving 15 bases between them. The length of the CDR3 is 16 residues. CDR3 nucleotide sequence: TGCGCCAGCAGCTTGCCGAAATCGGCAGGGCAAGAGACCCAGTACTTC. Protein product: CASSLPKSAGQETQYF.

Many counts were recorded for this clonotype. The chain recombines TRBV3-1 with TRBJ1-3; TRBD1 might be the D (6 bases). The CDR3 length is 15 residues. Germline CDR1 LGHDT, CDR2 YNNKEL (reference sequence). V lost 6 bases and J lost 4, with 16 bases in between. The CDR3 loop is CASSAYRDGGNTIYF. The DNA for the CDR3 is TGTGCCAGCAGTGCATACAGGGACGGCGGAAACACCATATATTTT.

The V gene is TRBV25-1, the J gene TRBJ1-2; no reliable D call. The ends were cut back, 1 base at V and 8 bases at J, with 17 bases in the middle. CDR3 length: 15 amino acids. From germline, CDR1 is MGHDK and CDR2 SYGVNS. The CDR3, as DNA: TGTGCCAGCAGTGAATCCGGCGACCCGGTAGGAGGCTACACCTTC. This codes for CASSESGDPVGGYTF.

This sequence joins TRBV27 and TRBJ1-1, with 11 bases fitting TRBD1. Germline V lookup: CDR1 MNHEY, CDR2 SMNVEV (reference sequence). The CDR3 consists of 14 residues. The V segment lost 10 bases and the J segment 5 bases; nucleotides outside the gene matches: 9. The CDR3 spells CATYPGTGGTEAFF. The CDR3 DNA follows: TGTGCCACTTACCCCGGGACAGGGGGGACTGAAGCTTTCTTT.

This clonotype was recorded many times. The V gene is TRBV19, the J gene TRBJ1-2; 7 nucleotides agree with TRBD1. Germline V CDR1 and CDR2: LNHDA, SQIVND (reference sequence). The CDR3 is 13 residues long. Trimming removed 6 bases from V and 4 bases from J; junction bases left unmatched: 5. The CDR3 coding sequence is TGTGCCAGTAGACCGGGACAGAGCTATGGCTACACCTTC. Its protein product is CASRPGQSYGYTF.

The chain employs TRBV11-2 and TRBJ2-7, with TRBD2 matching 8 bases. CDR1 and CDR2 from the germline V gene are SGHAT and FQNNGV. The ends lost 7 bases at V and 1 base at J; junction bases unmatched: 6. The CDR3 covers 14 residues. CDR3 region: CASNTTGGSYEQYV. DNA of the CDR3: TGTGCCAGCAACACGACGGGGGGGTCCTACGAGCAGTACGTC.

The chain has TRBV4-3 and TRBJ2-3; D unresolved. The CDR3 covers 15 residues. V was pared by 1 base and J by 3 bases, with 11 bases between. The germline V gene encodes CDR1 LGHNA and CDR2 YSLEER. Written as DNA, the CDR3 is TGCGCCAGCAGCCAAGTTAGCACGAGAACAGATACGCAGTATTTT. This sequence encodes CASSQVSTRTDTQYF.

The chain uses TRBV24-1 and TRBJ1-1, with 8 nucleotides matching TRBD1. The V gene's germline CDR1 is KGHDR and CDR2 SFDVKD. Trimming cost V 7 bases and J 2 bases; bases outside gene matches: 2. CDR3 size: 13 residues. CDR3 nucleotides: TGTGCCACCAGAGACAGGGGTAACACTGAAGCTTTCTTT. Amino acids: CATRDRGNTEAFF.

This clonotype was counted at least ten times. The genes are TRBV5-1 and TRBJ2-1; D is possibly TRBD1 or TRBD2 (6 bases each). V lost 7 bases and J lost 4, with 15 bases in between. The CDR3 covers 14 residues. Per the germline V gene, CDR1 is SGHRS and CDR2 is YFSETQ. CDR3 in amino acids: CASAPGATYNEQFF. The CDR3 coding sequence is TGCGCCAGCGCGCCGGGGGCGACTTACAATGAGCAGTTCTTC. Filled out from reference TRBV5-1 and TRBJ2-1, the complete variable domain reads KAGVTQTPRYLIKTRGQQVTLSCSPISGHRSVSWYQQTPGQGLQFLFEYFSETQRNKGNFPGRFSGRQFSNSRSEMNVSTLELGDSALYLCASAPGATYNEQFFGPGTRLTVL.

This clonotype has just a few counts. V gene TRBV7-2 combines with J gene TRBJ1-5, with D maybe TRBD1 (6 bases). Trimming stripped 1 base from V and 7 bases from J, with 14 bases between. Per the germline V gene, CDR1 is SGHTA and CDR2 is FQGNSA. The CDR3 has 15 amino acids. The CDR3 DNA follows: TGTGCCAGCAGCTTAGGGAGGACAGAAGGACAGCCCCAGCATTTT. It specifies CASSLGRTEGQPQHF.

The V gene is TRBV12-3 or TRBV12-4, the J gene TRBJ2-7; unclear D gene. V was cut by 8 bases and J by 4 bases, with 9 bases left in between. This CDR3 contains 11 residues. The CDR3 sequence is CASGDLYEQYF. The CDR3 DNA is TGTGCCAGCGGCGACTTGTACGAGCAGTACTTC.

This sequence joins TRBV7-2 and TRBJ2-3; 7 nucleotides match TRBD1. The CDR3 has 12 amino acids. Trimming took 3 bases from V and 8 from J; bases not matched to a gene: 2. The germline gives CDR1 SGHTA, CDR2 FQGNSA. CDR3 sequence: CASSFAGGTQYF. DNA for the CDR3: TGTGCCAGCAGCTTCGCAGGGGGTACGCAGTATTTT.

The chain has TRBV6-2 or TRBV6-3 and TRBJ1-2, with no clear D. This CDR3 has 9 residues. CDR1 and CDR2 (germline): MNHEY, SVGEGT. V was clipped by 11 bases and J by 8 bases, with 9 bases between them. This CDR3 reads CAAAGGYTF. The DNA of the CDR3 is TGTGCCGCAGCTGGAGGCTACACCTTC.

The rearrangement links TRBV5-1 to TRBJ2-3, with 15 bases lining up with TRBD2. CDR3 length equals 16 residues. The V gene's germline CDR1 is SGHRS and CDR2 YFSETQ. J was trimmed by 4 bases and V by 3 bases; bases with no gene match: 3. The CDR3 DNA sequence: TGCGCCAGCAGCTGGACTAGCGGGGGGGCCCCAGATACGCAGTATTTT. Its translation is CASSWTSGGAPDTQYF.

The genes are TRBV5-4 and TRBJ2-7; TRBD2 might be the D (6 bases). Trimming stripped 0 bases from V and 2 bases from J, with 9 bases between. Germline assignment: CDR1 SGHNT and CDR2 YYREEE (reference sequence). The CDR3 length is 14 residues. CDR3 loop: CASSLAGGAYEQYV. The CDR3 bases are TGTGCCAGCAGCTTGGCTGGCGGGGCCTACGAGCAGTACGTC.

This rearrangement joins TRBV6-2 or TRBV6-3 to TRBJ1-1; no definite D call. The CDR3 consists of 14 residues. The ends were cut back, 2 bases at V and 0 bases at J, with 7 bases in the middle. In germline, CDR1 is MNHEY, CDR2 SVGEGT. In DNA form, the CDR3 reads TGTGCCAGCAGTTACACAGCCTTGAACACTGAAGCTTTCTTT. Its protein product is CASSYTALNTEAFF.

A word on this clonotype: Germline and junction disagree at one end, which may indicate a read error. The gene calls are TRBV7-8 and TRBJ2-3, with 9 bases identical to TRBD2. Germline V gene sequence: CDR1 SGHVS, CDR2 FQNEAQ. This CDR3 comprises 17 residues. In DNA, the CDR3 is TGTGCTAGCAGCTCGCTGGTGAGGACTAGCGGCACAGATACGCAGTATTTT. Its protein product is CASSSLVRTSGTDTQYF.

The J gene is TRBJ1-2, the V gene TRBV20-1, with TRBD1 identical over 8 bases. This CDR3 has 13 residues. With V trimmed by 4 bases and J by 2 bases, 3 bases remained unmatched. Germline CDR1 and CDR2: DFQATT and SNEGSKA (reference sequence). Here the CDR3 DNA reads TGCAGTGCTATGACAGGGGCCAACTATGGCTACACCTTC. It encodes CSAMTGANYGYTF.

V gene TRBV7-8 combines with J gene TRBJ1-6; D is uncertain. The V gene's germline CDR1 is SGHVS and CDR2 FQNEAQ. V was clipped by 2 bases and J by 9 bases, with 11 bases between them. CDR3 size: 14 residues. The CDR3 nucleotides are TGTGCCAGCAGCTTAAGGACTTCGAGTTCACCCCTCCACTTT. Encoded protein: CASSLRTSSSPLHF.

In its sample, this clonotype was seen a few times. The genes are TRBV7-3 and TRBJ2-2; 7 bases are shared with TRBD1. Germline assignment: CDR1 SGHTA and CDR2 FQGTGA. The junction had 4 bases not matched to a gene; V was cut back by 5 bases and J by 7 bases. This CDR3 comprises 13 residues. CDR3 protein: CASSPGQVGELFF. The CDR3 DNA follows: TGTGCCAGCAGCCCCGGACAGGTCGGGGAGCTGTTTTTT.

The chain uses TRBV6-2 or TRBV6-3 and TRBJ2-1; D gene ambiguous. This CDR3 has 15 amino acids. V was trimmed by 0 bases and J by 6 bases, leaving 12 bases between them. The germline V gene encodes CDR1 MNHEY and CDR2 SVGEGT. This chain's CDR3 is CASSYSTISLNEQFF. The CDR3 DNA is TGTGCCAGCAGTTACTCGACAATTAGCCTCAATGAGCAGTTCTTC.

This clonotype turned up a few times. J is TRBJ2-3 and V is TRBV4-1; TRBD2 agrees at 10 bases. Germline trimming cut 0 bases from V and 9 bases from J; bases unmatched to any gene: 12. Germline CDR1 is MGHRA and CDR2 is YSYEKL. The CDR3 is 17 amino acids. CDR3 coding DNA: TGCGCCAGCAGCCAAGAATCGCCTAGCGGGGGCGCGAGGACGCAGTATTTT. Its translation is CASSQESPSGGARTQYF.

This chain joins TRBV5-1 and TRBJ2-1; maybe TRBD1 (6 bases). V shed 6 bases and J shed 1 base, with 17 bases lying between them. The CDR3 spans 16 residues. Germline-derived CDR1 and CDR2 are SGHRS and YFSETQ. Written as DNA, the CDR3 is TGCGCCAGCAACCTACAGGGCCCTGGGTCCTACAATGAGCAGTTCTTC. Translation gives CASNLQGPGSYNEQFF.